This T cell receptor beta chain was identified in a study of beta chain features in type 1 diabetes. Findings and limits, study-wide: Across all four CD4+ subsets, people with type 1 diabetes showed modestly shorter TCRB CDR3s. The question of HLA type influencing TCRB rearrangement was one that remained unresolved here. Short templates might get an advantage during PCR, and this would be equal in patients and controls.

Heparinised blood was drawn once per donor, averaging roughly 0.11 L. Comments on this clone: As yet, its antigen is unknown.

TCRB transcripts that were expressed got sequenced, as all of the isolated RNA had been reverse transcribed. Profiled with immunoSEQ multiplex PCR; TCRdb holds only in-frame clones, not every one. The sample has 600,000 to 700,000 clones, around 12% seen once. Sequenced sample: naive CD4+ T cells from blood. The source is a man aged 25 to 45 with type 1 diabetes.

The CDR3 loop reads CASSLDPGQGWETQYF. CDR3 bases: TGTGCCAGCAGCTTGGATCCGGGACAGGGTTGGGAGACCCAGTACTTC. The chain uses TRBV5-4 and TRBJ2-5, with 9 bases matching TRBD1. CDR3 size: 16 residues. The germline V gene encodes CDR1 SGHNT and CDR2 YYREEE (reference sequence). Trimming took 0 bases from V and 5 from J; bases not matched to a gene: 8.